The TCR beta chain described here comes from a study of immune heterogeneity within non-small cell lung tumors. With respect to this clonotype: Antigen unknown.

Study observations and caveats: For the most part, the T-cell receptor beta clonotypes present at high frequency were distinct from one individual patient to the next.

The TCR beta CDR3 region was amplified by multiplex PCR employing 32 V and 13 J primers. A single record per CDR3 protein comes from TCRdb applying MiXCR to the multiplex PCR reads. Of some 10,000 distinct CDR3 sequences listed, just under 30% are singletons. Template material comprised bulk tumor genomic DNA at approximately 540 ng per sample. The authors collected several far-apart biopsies from each primary tumor during surgery. Enrolled patients presented with newly diagnosed, previously untreated non-small cell lung cancer and underwent curative surgery. Trimming stripped 6 bases from V and 3 bases from J, with 18 bases between. Germline CDR1 is MRHNA and CDR2 is SNTAGT. This CDR3 spans 16 amino acids.

The source material was lung tumor tissue. This TCR derives from a woman in her sixties or seventies with non-small cell lung cancer. The chain joins TRBV6-4 to TRBJ2-1; a weak D match, TRBD2 (6 bases). CDR3 sequence reads: CASSPTETGDYNEQFF. The CDR3 DNA sequence: TGTGCCAGCAGCCCGACGGAGACGGGAGACTACAATGAGCAGTTCTTC.